These 8 T cell receptor beta chains were all obtained from the same sample, sequenced in a study of T cells in Graves' hyperthyroidism and ophthalmopathy. Amplification of TCR beta CDR3 regions used RNA as the template. Using the HTBI primer set, a first-round RT-PCR was run on the TCR CDR3. One entry per CDR3 protein, called by TCRdb with MiXCR from the multiplex PCR reads. The data hold around 720,000 distinct CDR3 sequences, with around 40% observed a single time. The sequencing input was blood. The source of these receptors is a woman between 40 and 55 years old with Graves' hyperthyroidism.

The V call is TRBV20-1, the J call TRBJ1-1; D uncertain. Germline values: CDR1 DFQATT, CDR2 SNEGSKA (reference sequence). V gave up 7 bases and J gave up 1 base, with 7 bases separating them. CDR3 length equals 11 residues. The DNA for the CDR3 is TGCAGTGGGGAGGCGAACACTGAAGCTTTCTTT. Translation: CSGEANTEAFF.

This clonotype has ten or more counts. The chain has TRBV7-9 and TRBJ2-3; D not resolved. CDR1 and CDR2 from the germline V gene are SEHNR and FQNEAQ (reference sequence). The CDR3 is made up of 14 amino acids. V was trimmed by 5 bases and J by 2 bases, leaving 11 bases between them. The CDR3 spells CASSPTYDTDTQYF. In DNA form, the CDR3 reads TGTGCCAGCAGCCCGACGTATGACACAGATACGCAGTATTTT. The whole variable domain, remainder taken from reference TRBV7-9 and TRBJ2-3, is DTGVSQNPRHKITKRGQNVTFRCDPISEHNRLYWYRQTLGQGPEFLTYFQNEAQLEKSRLLSDRFSAERPKGSFSTLEIQRTEQGDSAMYLCASSPTYDTDTQYFGPGTRLTVL.

On this clonotype: This could be a read error, since a much larger clone is one nucleotide away. CDR3 sequence reads: CASSPGLGTEELFF. The CDR3 region has the DNA TGTGCCAGCAGCCCGGGACTAGGCACCGAGGAGCTGTTTTTT. This rearrangement joins TRBV7-9 to TRBJ2-2, with 8 nucleotides matching TRBD2. Germline CDR1 is SEHNR and CDR2 is FQNEAQ (reference sequence). The CDR3 contains 14 residues.

In this sample, this clonotype turned up many times. This rearrangement joins TRBV19 to TRBJ1-4; D not certain. Trimming pared 0 bases from V and 3 bases from J, leaving 8 bases between. The CDR3 is made up of 15 amino acids. Per the germline V gene, CDR1 is LNHDA and CDR2 is SQIVND (reference sequence). The CDR3 DNA is TGTGCCAGTAGTATAGATAACCGCGCTAATGAAAAACTGTTTTTT. It specifies CASSIDNRANEKLFF.

Concerning this clonotype: One end of the junction is discordant with germline, which a read error may explain. The V and J genes are TRBV7-9 and TRBJ1-5; D might be TRBD1 (5 bases). This CDR3 spans 17 amino acids. Per germline, CDR1 SEHNR and CDR2 FQNEAQ (reference sequence). The CDR3 loop is CASSQVPVGAGNQPQHF. CDR3 in DNA: TGCGCCAGCAGCCAAGTCCCCGTTGGGGCAGGCAATCAGCCCCAGCATTTT.

This clonotype was picked up many times. One junction end disagrees with the germline gene, perhaps due to a read error. The chain uses TRBV9 and TRBJ2-7; D unclear. From germline, CDR1 is SGDLS and CDR2 YYNGEE. This CDR3 is 14 amino acids long. The CDR3 sequence: CASSDSTGSSEQYF. The CDR3, as DNA: TGTGCCAGCAGCGACTCAACCGGGTCCTCCGAGCAGTACTTC.

On this clonotype itself: A much larger clone lies one base from this, so it may be a read error. V is TRBV6-5 and J is TRBJ2-5, with D unresolved. The CDR3 runs to 13 residues. Germline CDR1 is MNHEY and CDR2 is SVGAGI. Here the CDR3 reads CACSYTRVETQYF. As DNA, the CDR3 is TGTGCCTGCAGTTACACACGAGTGGAGACCCAGTACTTC.

V is TRBV15 and J is TRBJ1-1; D may be TRBD1 (5 bases). CDR1 LNHNV and CDR2 YYDKDF come from the germline V gene (reference sequence). The CDR3 is 16 amino acids. V dropped 5 bases and J dropped 0 bases, with 16 bases sitting between them. CDR3 sequence (DNA): TGTGCCACCAGCGGCCGGGACGAGGGGATGAACACTGAAGCTTTCTTT. Translation gives CATSGRDEGMNTEAFF.